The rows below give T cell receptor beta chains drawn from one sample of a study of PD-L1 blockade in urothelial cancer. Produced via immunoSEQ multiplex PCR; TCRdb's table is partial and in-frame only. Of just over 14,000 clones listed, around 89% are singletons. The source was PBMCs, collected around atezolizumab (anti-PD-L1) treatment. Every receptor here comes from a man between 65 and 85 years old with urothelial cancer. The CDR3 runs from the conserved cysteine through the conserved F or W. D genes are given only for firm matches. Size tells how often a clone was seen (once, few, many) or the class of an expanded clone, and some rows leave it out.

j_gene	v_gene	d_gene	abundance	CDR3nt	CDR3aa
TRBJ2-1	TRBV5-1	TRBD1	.	TGCGCCAGCAGCTTGGCCCACGGGACAGGCCTTTACAATGAGCAGTTCTTC	CASSLAHGTGLYNEQFF
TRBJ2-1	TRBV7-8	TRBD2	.	TGTGCCAGCAGCTTAGTTTCTTCTAGCGGGGGGGCTTTAAGGTACAATGAGCAGTTCTTC	CASSLVSSSGGALRYNEQFF
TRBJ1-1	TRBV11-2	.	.	TGTGCCAGCAGATTAACAACAGGGAACACTGAAGCTTTCTTT	CASRLTTGNTEAFF
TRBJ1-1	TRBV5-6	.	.	TGTGCCAGCAGCTTGGACAGGAGTGAAGCTTTCTTT	CASSLDRSEAFF
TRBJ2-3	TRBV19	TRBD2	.	TGTGCCAGTAGTACCGTAGCGGGGATGATCACAGATACGCAGTATTTT	CASSTVAGMITDTQYF
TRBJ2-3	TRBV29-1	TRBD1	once	TGCAGCGTCGAGCGGACCGGGACAGCCACAGATACGCAGTATTTT	CSVERTGTATDTQYF
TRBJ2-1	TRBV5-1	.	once	TGCGCCAGCAGCTTGACCCAGGGATTACATGAGCAGTTCTTC	CASSLTQGLHEQFF
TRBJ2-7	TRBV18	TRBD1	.	TGTGCCAGCTCACCGACAGGGTTCGAGCAGTACTTC	CASSPTGFEQYF
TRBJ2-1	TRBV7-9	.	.	TGTGCCAGCAGCTTAGGGGACTCATCGTACAATGAGCAGTTCTTC	CASSLGDSSYNEQFF
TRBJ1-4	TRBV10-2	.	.	TGCGCCAGCAGTGACAGGGGAAGGGGGGGTAATGAAAAACTGTTTTTT	CASSDRGRGGNEKLFF
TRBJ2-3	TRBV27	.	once	TGTGCCAGCAGTTTAGGACGGGGAAGGGCAGATACGCAGTATTTT	CASSLGRGRADTQYF
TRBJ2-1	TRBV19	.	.	TGTGCCAGAACACAGGGACATAATGAGCAGTTCTTC	CARTQGHNEQFF
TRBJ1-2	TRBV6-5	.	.	TGTGCCAGCAGTCCCGGCAGGGTGGAAGGCTACACCTTC	CASSPGRVEGYTF
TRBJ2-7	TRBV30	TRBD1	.	TGTGCCTGGAGTGTAAATACTCGATCCTTCCGGGACAAGGGGGCGCATGAGCAGTACTTC	CAWSVNTRSFRDKGAHEQYF
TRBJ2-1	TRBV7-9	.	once	TGTGCCAGCCGCGGGGTCTCTTCCTACAATGAGCAGTTCTTC	CASRGVSSYNEQFF
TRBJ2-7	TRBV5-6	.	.	TGTGCCAGCAGCCGACAGGACTACGAGCAGTACTTC	CASSRQDYEQYF
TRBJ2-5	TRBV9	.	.	TGTGCCAGCAGCGTACGGCAACCAGCTGGGGGGGAGACCCAGTACTTC	CASSVRQPAGGETQYF
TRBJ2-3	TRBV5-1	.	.	TGCGCCAGCAGCCGCGACCTAGCCTATGGTGGGACAGATACGCAGTATTTT	CASSRDLAYGGTDTQYF
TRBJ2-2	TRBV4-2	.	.	TGTGCCAGCAGCCAAGAGGTGGCAGGGGTAGACACCGGGGAGCTGTTTTTT	CASSQEVAGVDTGELFF
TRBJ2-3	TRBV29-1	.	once	TGCAGCGTTGATACCGGTGCGGATACGCAGTATTTT	CSVDTGADTQYF
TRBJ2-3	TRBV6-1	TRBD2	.	TGTGCCAGCAGCAAGGGGACTAGCGGGGGAGATACGCAGTATTTT	CASSKGTSGGDTQYF
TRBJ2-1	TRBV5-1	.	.	TGCGCCAGCAGTCCCGGCTCCTACAATGAGCAGTTCTTC	CASSPGSYNEQFF
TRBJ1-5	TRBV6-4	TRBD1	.	TGTGCCAGCAGTGGGCCGGACAGGGCGCGGCAGCCCCAGCATTTT	CASSGPDRARQPQHF
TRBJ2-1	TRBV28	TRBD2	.	TGTGCCAGCCAGCGGGGGAACTACAATGAGCAGTTCTTC	CASQRGNYNEQFF
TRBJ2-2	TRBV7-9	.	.	TGTGCCAGCAGCTTAGATCTGAGTTTCCCCCCCGGGGAGCTGTTTTTT	CASSLDLSFPPGELFF
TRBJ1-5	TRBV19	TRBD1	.	TGTGCCACAACGAAGATTTCCGGGACAGTCTCCCCTCCCCAGCATTTT	CATTKISGTVSPPQHF
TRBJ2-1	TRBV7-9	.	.	TGTGCCAGCAGCTTAGCGTGGCGGGGCACCTACAATGAGCAGTTCTTC	CASSLAWRGTYNEQFF
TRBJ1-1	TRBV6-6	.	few	TGTGCCATAAGACAGAACACTGAAGCTTTCTTT	CAIRQNTEAFF
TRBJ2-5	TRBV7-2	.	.	TGTGCCAGCAGCTTCCAAGGGGGCCAAGAGACCCAGTACTTC	CASSFQGGQETQYF
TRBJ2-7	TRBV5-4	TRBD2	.	TGTGCCAGCAGCGGGGGGGGTAGGGACGAGCAGTACTTC	CASSGGGRDEQYF
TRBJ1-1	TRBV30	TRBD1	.	TGTGCCTGGAACCGCGGCAGGGGGGCTTTCTTT	CAWNRGRGAFF
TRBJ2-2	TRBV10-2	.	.	TGCGCCAGCAGTGAGGGGTACAGGGTCGGGGAGCTGTTTTTT	CASSEGYRVGELFF
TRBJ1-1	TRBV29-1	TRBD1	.	TGCAGCGTCAACAGGGGGCTATCGTATGAAGCTTTCTTT	CSVNRGLSYEAFF
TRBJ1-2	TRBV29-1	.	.	TGCAGCGTTGTGTCTCAGGGTATTTATGGCTACACCTTC	CSVVSQGIYGYTF
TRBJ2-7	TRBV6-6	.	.	TGTGCCAGCAGACCGGACTACATACCCTACGAGCAGTACTTC	CASRPDYIPYEQYF
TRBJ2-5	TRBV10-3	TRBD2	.	TGTGCCATCAGAGACAGCGGGGGGCCAGAGACCCAGTACTTC	CAIRDSGGPETQYF
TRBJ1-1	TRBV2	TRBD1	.	TGTGCCAGCAGTGATTTCGACAGGGGGCGCACTGAAGCTTTCTTT	CASSDFDRGRTEAFF
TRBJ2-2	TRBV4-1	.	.	TGCGCCAGCAGTGGCCACCCCAAAAACACCGGGGAGCTGTTTTTT	CASSGHPKNTGELFF
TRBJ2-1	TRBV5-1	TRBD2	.	TGCGCCAGCAGCTTGATTTCCACCGGGACTAGCGGGGGTAAGCACAATGAGCAGTTCTTC	CASSLISTGTSGGKHNEQFF
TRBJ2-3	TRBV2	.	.	TGTGCCAGCGGATTAGCGGGCACAGATACGCAGTATTTT	CASGLAGTDTQYF
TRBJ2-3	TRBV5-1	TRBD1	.	TGCGCCAGCAGCTACGGACAGGGTGGTACAGATACGCAGTATTTT	CASSYGQGGTDTQYF
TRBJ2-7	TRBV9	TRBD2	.	TGTGCCAGCAGCGAGACCCTAGCGGGGGGGCCTTACGAGCAGTACTTC	CASSETLAGGPYEQYF